Shown below are 9 T cell receptor beta chains from a single sample sequenced in a study of control samples from healthy donors and cancer patients. Method: immunoSEQ multiplex PCR; TCRdb's copy keeps in-frame clones and lacks some. The table has approximately 100,000 clones, over 65% seen once. Sequenced material: blood. The receptors here all came from a woman in her thirties or forties in good health.

This clone showed up just once. The chain couples TRBV24-1 to TRBJ2-1; D assignment may be TRBD1 or TRBD2 (5 bases each). V gave up 9 bases and J gave up 8 bases, with 16 bases separating them. CDR3 length: 13 residues. Germline V gene data show CDR1 as KGHDR and CDR2 as SFDVKD. This CDR3 is CATSGTPWDEQFF. The CDR3 nucleotides are TGTGCCACCTCCGGGACCCCTTGGGATGAGCAGTTCTTC.

The V gene is TRBV10-3, the J gene TRBJ2-7; perhaps TRBD1 as D (6 bases). In germline, CDR1 is ENHRY, CDR2 SYGVKD. The CDR3 consists of 14 residues. Trimming left V 0 bases short and J 3 bases short, with 9 bases between. The CDR3 DNA reads TGTGCCATCAGTGAGTCTCCGGACAGCTACGAGCAGTACTTC. It is translated as CAISESPDSYEQYF.

The rearrangement links TRBV7-3 to TRBJ1-4; no definite D call. The germline V and J ends were trimmed by 4 bases and 6 bases, with 24 bases remaining between them. Germline-derived CDR1 and CDR2 are SGHTA and FQGTGA. The CDR3 has 18 amino acids. CDR3 in DNA: TGTGCCAGCAGCTCGACCGTAGGCCATGCCCGTCAGGATGAAAAACTGTTTTTT. This codes for CASSSTVGHARQDEKLFF.

J is TRBJ1-1 and V is TRBV5-1; no clear D. Germline CDR1 SGHRS, CDR2 YFSETQ. With 3 bases removed from V and 2 bases from J, the gap between germline ends came to 17 bases. The CDR3 is made up of 16 amino acids. The CDR3, as DNA: TGCGCCAGCAGCTCAGACGGAATGGATCGAAACACTGAAGCTTTCTTT. Translating gives CASSSDGMDRNTEAFF.

This clone came up a few times. V and J are TRBV15 and TRBJ2-7, with 7 bases aligning to TRBD2. The germline V gene has CDR1 LNHNV and CDR2 YYDKDF (reference sequence). This CDR3 is built from 17 residues. V lost 0 bases and J lost 5; bases outside the gene matches: 13. The CDR3 nucleotides are TGTGCCACCAGCAGAGATACCTTCCAGCGGGGTCCGGACGAGCAGTACTTC. The encoded protein is CATSRDTFQRGPDEQYF.

The rearrangement uses TRBV4-3 and TRBJ2-1; 9 bases are shared with TRBD1. The germline gives CDR1 LGHNA, CDR2 YSLEER. V was clipped by 0 bases and J by 6 bases; unmatched bases: 6. The CDR3 has 16 residues. The CDR3 bases are TGCGCCAGCAGCCAAGATCGGGACAGGGTATTCAATGAGCAGTTCTTC. Protein: CASSQDRDRVFNEQFF.

The chain links TRBV21-1 to TRBJ1-2; the table names TRBD1, a call not compared with the DNA. TRBV21-1 is an annotated pseudogene. This CDR3 contains 16 residues. The CDR3 nucleotides read TGTGCCGGCGGGGACAGGGGGTATGTTGTTGACTATGGCTACACCTTC. It yields the protein CAGGDRGYVVDYGYTF.

The rearrangement joins TRBV6-5 to TRBJ1-5; D might be TRBD1 (5 bases). Trimming removed 6 bases at V and 3 bases at J, with 12 bases between. CDR3 length: 14 residues. Germline V lookup: CDR1 MNHEY, CDR2 SVGAGI. The CDR3 reads CASRRTGLNQPQHF. In nucleotides, the CDR3 is TGTGCCAGCAGGCGCACAGGTCTCAATCAGCCCCAGCATTTT.

The rearrangement links TRBV30 to TRBJ2-1; TRBD1 might be the D (5 bases). Germline CDR1 reads GTSNPN; CDR2 reads SVGIG (reference sequence). V lost 0 bases, J lost 7 bases, and 7 bases lay in between. CDR3 size: 12 residues. The CDR3 is CAWSVGENEQFF. The CDR3 DNA sequence: TGTGCCTGGAGTGTAGGGGAAAATGAGCAGTTCTTC.